This TCR beta chain came from a study of shared T cell receptors in the human thymus. Measured with immunoSEQ multiplex PCR; TCRdb has only the in-frame clones, and not every one. The data contain about 710,000 clones, approximately 87% of them seen just once; the ten biggest clones take up more than 0.009%. The CDR3 extends over 14 amino acids. V gave up 4 bases and J gave up 7 bases; unmatched junction bases: 8. Germline-derived CDR1 and CDR2 are GTSNPN and SVGIG (reference sequence). These data were also reused for a study on human thymus T cells. That source notes: Thymic resections from corrective heart surgery supplied the tissue. Thymic and blood repertoires showed apparently biased V and J gene usage.

Sequencing was done on a sample of thymocytes. The chain joins TRBV30 to TRBJ2-1; 9 nucleotides align to TRBD2. This receptor was identified in a boy in the first two years of life with a congenital heart defect. CDR3: CAWIGLAPLNEQFF. The DNA of the CDR3 is TGTGCCTGGATAGGACTAGCGCCACTTAATGAGCAGTTCTTC.